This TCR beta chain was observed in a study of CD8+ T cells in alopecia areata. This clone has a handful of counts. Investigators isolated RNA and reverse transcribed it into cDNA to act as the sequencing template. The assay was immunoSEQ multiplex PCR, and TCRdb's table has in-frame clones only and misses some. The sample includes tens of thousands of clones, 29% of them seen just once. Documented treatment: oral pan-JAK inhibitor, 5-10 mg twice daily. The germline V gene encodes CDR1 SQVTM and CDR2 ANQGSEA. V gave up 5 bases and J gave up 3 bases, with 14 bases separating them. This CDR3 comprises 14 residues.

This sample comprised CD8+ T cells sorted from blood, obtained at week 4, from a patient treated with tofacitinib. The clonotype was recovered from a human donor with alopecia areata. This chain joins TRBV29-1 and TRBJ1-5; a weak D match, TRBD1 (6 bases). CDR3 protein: CSVFRTAINQPQHF. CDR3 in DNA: TGCAGCGTTTTCCGGACAGCCATCAATCAGCCCCAGCATTTT.